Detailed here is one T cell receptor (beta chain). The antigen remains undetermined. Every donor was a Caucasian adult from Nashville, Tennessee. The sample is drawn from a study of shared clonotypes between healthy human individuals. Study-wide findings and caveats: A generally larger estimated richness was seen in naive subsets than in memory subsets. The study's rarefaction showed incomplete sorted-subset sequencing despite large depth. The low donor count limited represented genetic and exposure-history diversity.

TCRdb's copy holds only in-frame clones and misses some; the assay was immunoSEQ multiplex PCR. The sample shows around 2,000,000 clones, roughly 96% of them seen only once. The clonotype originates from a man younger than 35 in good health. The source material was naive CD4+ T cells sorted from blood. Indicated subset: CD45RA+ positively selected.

The CDR3 protein is CAWSQVPSGNTIYF. Written as DNA, the CDR3 is TGTGCCTGGAGCCAAGTCCCGTCTGGAAACACCATATATTTT. This chain connects TRBV30 to TRBJ1-3, with D unclear. The V end was cut by 3 bases, the J end by 1 base, with 10 bases between. Germline assignment: CDR1 GTSNPN and CDR2 SVGIG (reference sequence). CDR3 length: 14 residues.